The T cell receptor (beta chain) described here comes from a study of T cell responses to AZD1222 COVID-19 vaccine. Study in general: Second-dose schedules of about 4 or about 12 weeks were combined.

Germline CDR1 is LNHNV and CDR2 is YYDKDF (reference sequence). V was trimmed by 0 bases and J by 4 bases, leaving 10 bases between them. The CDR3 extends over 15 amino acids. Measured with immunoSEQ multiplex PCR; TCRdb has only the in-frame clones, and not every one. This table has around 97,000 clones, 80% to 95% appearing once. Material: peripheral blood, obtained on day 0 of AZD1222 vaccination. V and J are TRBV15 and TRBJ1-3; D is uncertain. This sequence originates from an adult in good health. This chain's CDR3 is CATSRDRVGGNTIYF. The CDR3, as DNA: TGTGCCACCAGCAGAGATAGGGTGGGCGGAAACACCATATATTTT.